This passage covers 3 T cell receptor beta chains from one sample sequenced in a study of T cell responses to AZD1222 COVID-19 vaccine. TCRdb keeps only in-frame clones here, not all; method: immunoSEQ multiplex PCR. The table includes 50,000 or so clones, 80% to 90% detected once. Source: peripheral blood, taken on day 0 of AZD1222 vaccination. These receptors were obtained from an adult in good health.

This clone was observed once. The rearrangement links TRBV29-1 to TRBJ2-7; 9 bases are shared with TRBD2. The CDR3 length is 12 residues. Germline V gene data show CDR1 as SQVTM and CDR2 as ANQGSEA. V lost 4 bases to trimming and J lost 4 bases; unmatched junction nucleotides: 2. CDR3 region: CSVGLAGYEQYF. The CDR3 region has the DNA TGCAGCGTTGGCCTAGCGGGATACGAGCAGTACTTC.

The genes are TRBV7-2 and TRBJ2-1; 10 bases are shared with TRBD2. The V segment lost 5 bases and the J segment 0 bases; nucleotides outside the gene matches: 7. Germline V gives CDR1 SGHTA, CDR2 FQGNSA. This CDR3 spans 17 amino acids. The CDR3 DNA follows: TGTGCCAGCAGCCCGACTAGCGGGCTTATCTCCTACAATGAGCAGTTCTTC. It specifies CASSPTSGLISYNEQFF.

This chain joins TRBV7-2 and TRBJ2-1; 9 nucleotides match TRBD2. V shed 1 base and J 4 bases; nucleotides not matched to a gene: 2. The CDR3 length is 15 residues. From germline, CDR1 is SGHTA and CDR2 FQGNSA. CDR3 region: CASSLGLAAYNEQFF. DNA for the CDR3: TGTGCCAGCAGCTTAGGACTAGCGGCATACAATGAGCAGTTCTTC.